Listed below are T cell receptor beta chains from one sample, sequenced in a study of T cells after yellow fever vaccination. TCRdb re-called the 5' RACE reads through MiXCR, storing one row per CDR3 protein. This table has around 310,000 distinct CDR3 sequences, under 5% appearing once. The material was PBMCs, obtained 5 days after the yellow fever booster vaccination. The source of these receptors is a man aged 18-30 years who received the YFV17D yellow fever vaccine. CDR3s include the opening cysteine and the closing phenylalanine or tryptophan.

j_gene | v_gene | CDR3aa
TRBJ2-5 | TRBV11-2 | CASSLDPGGRETQYF
TRBJ2-5 | TRBV7-2 | CASTIQTGSGETQYF
TRBJ2-1 | TRBV30 | CACRGLAGGSRYNEQFF
TRBJ1-1 | TRBV24-1 | CATEYLSSTFF
TRBJ2-3 | TRBV7-9 | CASSSAGGGTDTQYF
TRBJ2-3 | TRBV6-2/TRBV6-3 | CASTTKGGTGGSDTQYF
TRBJ2-3 | TRBV5-1 | CASSLAEGGPDTQYF
TRBJ1-3 | TRBV30 | CAWSQGGAGNTIYF
TRBJ1-1 | TRBV29-1 | CSVVGRLSHNTEAFF
TRBJ2-5 | TRBV11-1 | CASSLQGGLYQETQYF
TRBJ2-7 | TRBV29-1 | CSVGQGAEEQYF
TRBJ1-1 | TRBV12-3/TRBV12-4 | CASRESVGERGNTEAFF
TRBJ1-3 | TRBV2 | CASSETGNTIYF
TRBJ2-1 | TRBV5-1 | CASSLTPHEQFF
TRBJ2-4 | TRBV6-5 | CASSYSMGGGNIQYF
TRBJ1-2 | TRBV6-6 | CASSYAGDGNYGYTF
TRBJ1-1 | TRBV6-5 | CASSSWAEGKGDTEAFF
TRBJ2-3 | TRBV7-2 | CASSPILRILSTDTQYF
TRBJ1-5 | TRBV3-1 | CASSQGGTQPQHF
TRBJ2-5 | TRBV15 | CATSRAVTAGSETQYF
TRBJ1-2 | TRBV5-1 | CATRDVDYGYTF
TRBJ2-3 | TRBV28 | CAGRQTFTDTQYF
TRBJ2-1 | TRBV5-1 | CASSFPPSGGPDNEQFF
TRBJ2-2 | TRBV19 | CASILGSDLTGELFF
TRBJ1-2 | TRBV20-1 | CSARGQANYGYTF
TRBJ2-2 | TRBV5-1 | CASREGTQTGELFF
TRBJ2-1 | TRBV27 | CASSSGQGYYNEQFF
TRBJ1-1 | TRBV5-4 | CASSPKGSMNTEAFF
TRBJ2-3 | TRBV9 | CASSVGGGITDTQYF
TRBJ2-3 | TRBV12-3/TRBV12-4 | CASSLSLGDRSTDTQYF
TRBJ1-4 | TRBV7-9 | CASSSIAGTVPTEKLFF
TRBJ1-5 | TRBV7-9 | CASSLAEDQPQHF
TRBJ1-5 | TRBV12-3/TRBV12-4 | CASSLVRSNQPQHF
TRBJ2-5 | TRBV20-1 | CSAPKQSAGTSGGLYVETQYF
TRBJ1-5 | TRBV7-3 | CASSRDRDQPQHF
TRBJ2-3 | TRBV6-5 | CASSVGDRVSNTQYF
TRBJ1-1 | TRBV9 | CASSPPWGANAEAFF
TRBJ2-5 | TRBV6-2/TRBV6-3 | CASSYGDWTSGGFETQYF
TRBJ2-1 | TRBV5-1 | CASSPVLAGGSYNEQFF
TRBJ1-1 | TRBV5-1 | CASSLEGKDTEAFF
TRBJ2-2 | TRBV20-1 | CSGLGYGELFF
TRBJ1-1 | TRBV11-2 | CASSLEPNAEAFF
TRBJ2-3 | TRBV12-3/TRBV12-4 | CAISWNLAGTQYF
TRBJ2-5 | TRBV11-2 | CASSPPAGGQETQYF
TRBJ2-7 | TRBV10-3 | CAISEPDRAREQYF
TRBJ1-3 | TRBV9 | CASSVEGQGSGNTIYF
TRBJ2-2 | TRBV5-1 | CASSAGLAGNTGELFF
TRBJ2-3 | TRBV6-2/TRBV6-3 | CASSLRESSTDTQYF
TRBJ2-5 | TRBV28 | CAGGRVEVTQYF
TRBJ2-7 | TRBV25-1 | CASSGLGGESYEQYF
TRBJ1-1 | TRBV4-1 | CASSPREVAEAFF
TRBJ1-2 | TRBV5-1 | CASSLGGAFGYTF
TRBJ1-3 | TRBV4-3 | CASSQEGSGGGNTIYF
TRBJ1-2 | TRBV12-3/TRBV12-4 | CASSFRGQGNYGYTF
TRBJ1-2 | TRBV15 | CATSRATRSYGYTF
TRBJ2-4 | TRBV20-1 | CSARGGPIAKNIQYF
TRBJ2-5 | TRBV4-1 | CASSASNRAQETQYF